This TCR beta chain emerged from a study of response to subunit inactivated influenza vaccine. TCRdb re-called the RT-PCR reads through MiXCR, storing one row per CDR3 protein. The sample carries about 570,000 distinct CDR3 sequences, roughly 10% recorded once. The CDR3 spans 18 residues. CDR1 and CDR2 from the germline V gene are SGHRS and YFSETQ. Germline trimming cut 4 bases from V and 0 bases from J; bases unmatched to any gene: 5. These data were also reused for a study on T cells expressing NK-cell markers. This second study notes: The authors generated TCR beta cDNA through 5'RACE template switching with UMIs. With respect to HCMV, most of the eight sequenced donors were seropositive, and one was seronegative. Anti-gamma-delta TCR antibody use in several experiments restricted sorting to alpha-beta TCR T cells. The contribution of dominant NKG2C+ clonotypes to CD8+ T cells in five to seven donors was roughly 1.0-7.5%.

The J gene is TRBJ2-1, the V gene TRBV5-1; 15 nucleotides match TRBD2. The clonotype originates from a man aged 50-60 years who received an inactivated influenza vaccine. Sample: PBMCs from blood, taken on the day of vaccination. In DNA form, the CDR3 reads TGCGCCAGCAGCGTCGGGACTAGCGGGGGGAGCTCCTACAATGAGCAGTTCTTC. Translated: CASSVGTSGGSSYNEQFF.